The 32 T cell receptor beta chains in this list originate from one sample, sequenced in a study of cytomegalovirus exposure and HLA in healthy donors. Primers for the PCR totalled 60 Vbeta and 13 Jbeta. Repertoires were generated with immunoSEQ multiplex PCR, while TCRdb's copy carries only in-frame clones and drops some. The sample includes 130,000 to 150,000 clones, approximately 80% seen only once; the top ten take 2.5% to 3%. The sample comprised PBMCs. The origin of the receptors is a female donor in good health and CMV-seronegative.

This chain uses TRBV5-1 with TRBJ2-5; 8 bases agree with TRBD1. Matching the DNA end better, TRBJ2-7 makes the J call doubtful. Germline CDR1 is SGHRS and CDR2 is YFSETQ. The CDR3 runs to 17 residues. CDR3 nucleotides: TGCGCCAGCAGCTTGGCCGGTGGGCAGGGGGCCCAATACGAGCAGTACTTC. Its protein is CASSLAGGQGAQYEQYF.

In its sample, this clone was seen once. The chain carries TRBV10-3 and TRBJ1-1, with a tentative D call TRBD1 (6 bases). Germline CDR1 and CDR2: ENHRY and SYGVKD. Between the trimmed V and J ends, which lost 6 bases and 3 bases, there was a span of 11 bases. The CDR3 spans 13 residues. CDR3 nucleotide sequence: TGTGCCATCAGCCTCGGACAGTACACTGAAGCTTTCTTT. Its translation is CAISLGQYTEAFF.

The CDR3 reads CASSQRGTGTNTEAFF. Written as DNA, the CDR3 is TGTGCCAGCAGCCAACGGGGGACAGGGACGAACACTGAAGCTTTCTTT. This chain connects TRBV11-2 to TRBJ1-1, with 9 nucleotides matching TRBD1. The CDR3 length is 16 residues. The V gene's germline CDR1 is SGHAT and CDR2 FQNNGV. The junction had 8 bases not matched to a gene; V was cut back by 5 bases and J by 1 base. The variable domain in full, with the rest retrieved from reference TRBV11-2 and TRBJ1-1, is EAGVAQSPRYKIIEKRQSVAFWCNPISGHATLYWYQQILGQGPKLLIQFQNNGVVDDSQLPKDRFSAERLKGVDSTLKIQPAKLEDSAVYLCASSQRGTGTNTEAFFGQGTRLTVV.

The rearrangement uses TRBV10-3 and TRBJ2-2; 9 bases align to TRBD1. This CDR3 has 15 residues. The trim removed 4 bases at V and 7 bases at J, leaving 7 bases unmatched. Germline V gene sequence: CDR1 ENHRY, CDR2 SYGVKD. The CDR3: CAISGGQGFDGELFF. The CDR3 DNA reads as TGTGCCATCAGTGGTGGACAGGGGTTCGACGGGGAGCTGTTTTTT.

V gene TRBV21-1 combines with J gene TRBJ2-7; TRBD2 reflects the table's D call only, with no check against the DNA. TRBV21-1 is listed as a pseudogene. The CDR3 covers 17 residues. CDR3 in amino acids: CASSKRRVKEASYEQYF. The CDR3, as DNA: TGTGCCAGCAGCAAAAGGAGGGTGAAGGAGGCCTCCTACGAGCAGTACTTC.

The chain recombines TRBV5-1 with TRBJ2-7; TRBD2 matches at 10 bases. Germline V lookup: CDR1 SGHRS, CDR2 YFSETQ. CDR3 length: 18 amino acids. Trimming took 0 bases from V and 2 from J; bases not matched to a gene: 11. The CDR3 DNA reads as TGCGCCAGCAGCTTGGATCAGCCTAGCGGGAGCCCTCCCTACGAGCAGTACTTC. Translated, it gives CASSLDQPSGSPPYEQYF.

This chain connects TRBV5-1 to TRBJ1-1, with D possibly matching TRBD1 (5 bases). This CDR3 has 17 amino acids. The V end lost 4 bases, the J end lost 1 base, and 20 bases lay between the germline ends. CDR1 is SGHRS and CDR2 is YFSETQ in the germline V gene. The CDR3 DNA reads TGCGCCAGCAGCGGGGGAGGACGGGGGAAAAGGAACACTGAAGCTTTCTTT. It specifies CASSGGGRGKRNTEAFF.

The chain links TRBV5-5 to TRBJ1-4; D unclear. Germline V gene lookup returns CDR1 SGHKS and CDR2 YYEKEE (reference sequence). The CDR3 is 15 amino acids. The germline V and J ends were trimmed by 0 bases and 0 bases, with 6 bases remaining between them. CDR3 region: CASSLAVATNEKLFF. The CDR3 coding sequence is TGTGCCAGCAGCTTGGCGGTCGCAACTAATGAAAAACTGTTTTTT.

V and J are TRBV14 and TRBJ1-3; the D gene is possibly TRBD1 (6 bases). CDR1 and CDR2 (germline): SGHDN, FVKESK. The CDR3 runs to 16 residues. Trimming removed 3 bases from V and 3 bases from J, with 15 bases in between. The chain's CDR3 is CASSHHSGVLGNTIYF. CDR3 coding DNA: TGTGCCAGCAGCCATCACTCAGGGGTCCTTGGAAACACCATATATTTT.

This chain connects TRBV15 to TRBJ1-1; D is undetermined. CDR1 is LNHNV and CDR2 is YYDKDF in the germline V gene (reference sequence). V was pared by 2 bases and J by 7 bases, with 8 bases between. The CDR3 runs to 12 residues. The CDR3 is CATSRLYGEAFF. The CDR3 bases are TGTGCCACCAGCAGACTGTACGGTGAAGCTTTCTTT.

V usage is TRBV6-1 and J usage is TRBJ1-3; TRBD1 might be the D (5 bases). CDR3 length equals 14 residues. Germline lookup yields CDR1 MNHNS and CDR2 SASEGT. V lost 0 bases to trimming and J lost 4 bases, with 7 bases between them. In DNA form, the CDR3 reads TGTGCCAGCAGTGAAGCCTACAGGGGAAACACCATATATTTT. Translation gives CASSEAYRGNTIYF.

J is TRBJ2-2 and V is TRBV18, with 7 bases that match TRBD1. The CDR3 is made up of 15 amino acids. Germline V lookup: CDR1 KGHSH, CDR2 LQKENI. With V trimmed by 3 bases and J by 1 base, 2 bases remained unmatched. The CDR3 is CASSPRDRNTGELFF. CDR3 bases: TGTGCCAGCTCACCCCGGGACAGGAACACCGGGGAGCTGTTTTTT.

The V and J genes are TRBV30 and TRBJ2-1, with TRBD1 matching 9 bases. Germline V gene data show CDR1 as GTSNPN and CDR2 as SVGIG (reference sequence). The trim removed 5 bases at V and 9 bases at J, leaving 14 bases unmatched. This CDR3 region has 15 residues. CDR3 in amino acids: CAWWDSDRGRIEQFF. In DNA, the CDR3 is TGTGCCTGGTGGGACTCGGACAGGGGACGGATTGAGCAGTTCTTC.

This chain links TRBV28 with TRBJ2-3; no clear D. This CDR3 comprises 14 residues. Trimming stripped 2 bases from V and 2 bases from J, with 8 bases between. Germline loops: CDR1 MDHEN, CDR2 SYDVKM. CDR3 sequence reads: CASSLLQDTDTQYF. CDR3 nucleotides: TGTGCCAGCAGTTTACTCCAGGACACAGATACGCAGTATTTT. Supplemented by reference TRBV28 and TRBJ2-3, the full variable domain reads DVKVTQSSRYLVKRTGEKVFLECVQDMDHENMFWYRQDPGLGLRLIYFSYDVKMKEKGDIPEGYSVSREKKERFSLILESASTNQTSMYLCASSLLQDTDTQYFGPGTRLTVL.

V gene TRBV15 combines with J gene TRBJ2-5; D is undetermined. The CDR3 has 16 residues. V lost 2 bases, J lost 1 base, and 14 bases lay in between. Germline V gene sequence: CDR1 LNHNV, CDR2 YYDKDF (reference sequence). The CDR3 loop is CATSRSGSYSQETQYF. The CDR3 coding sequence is TGTGCCACCAGCAGATCTGGATCCTACAGCCAAGAGACCCAGTACTTC.

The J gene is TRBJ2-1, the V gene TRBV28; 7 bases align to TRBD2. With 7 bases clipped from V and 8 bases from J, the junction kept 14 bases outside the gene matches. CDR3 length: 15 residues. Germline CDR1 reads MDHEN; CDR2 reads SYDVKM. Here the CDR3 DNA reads TGTGCCAGCACCTTCAGAGGCGGGAGTAGGTATGAGCAGTTCTTC. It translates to CASTFRGGSRYEQFF.

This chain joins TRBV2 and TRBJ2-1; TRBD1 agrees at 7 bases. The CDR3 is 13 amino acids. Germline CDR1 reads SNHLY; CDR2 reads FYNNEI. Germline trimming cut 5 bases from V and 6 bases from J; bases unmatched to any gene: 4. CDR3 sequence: CASSRTGGNEQFF. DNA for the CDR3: TGTGCCAGCAGTAGGACAGGTGGCAATGAGCAGTTCTTC.

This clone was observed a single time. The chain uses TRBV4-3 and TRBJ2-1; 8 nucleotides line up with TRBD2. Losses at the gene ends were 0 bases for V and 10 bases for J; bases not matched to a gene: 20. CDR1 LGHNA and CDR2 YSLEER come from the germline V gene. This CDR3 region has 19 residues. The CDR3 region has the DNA TGCGCCAGCAGCCAAGATTATCTCCGGAGGCGGGGGGTGGTTTACGAGCAGTTCTTC. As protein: CASSQDYLRRRGVVYEQFF.

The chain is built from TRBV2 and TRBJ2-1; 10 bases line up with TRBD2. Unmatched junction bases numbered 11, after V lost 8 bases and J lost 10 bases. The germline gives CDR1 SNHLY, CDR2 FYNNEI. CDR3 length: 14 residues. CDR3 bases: TGTGCCAGCGAACCGGGACTAGCGAGTGGCGAGCAGTTCTTC. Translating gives CASEPGLASGEQFF.

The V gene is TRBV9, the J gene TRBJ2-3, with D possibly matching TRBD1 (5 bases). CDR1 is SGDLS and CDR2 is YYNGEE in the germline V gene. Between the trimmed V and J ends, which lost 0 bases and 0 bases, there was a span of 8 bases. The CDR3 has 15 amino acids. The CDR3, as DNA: TGTGCCAGCAGCGTAGGTGGGGCTAGCACAGATACGCAGTATTTT. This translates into CASSVGGASTDTQYF.

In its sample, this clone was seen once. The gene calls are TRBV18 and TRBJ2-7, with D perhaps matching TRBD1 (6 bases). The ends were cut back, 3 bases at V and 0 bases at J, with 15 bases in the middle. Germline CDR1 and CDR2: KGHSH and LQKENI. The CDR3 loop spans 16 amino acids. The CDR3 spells CASSPRPGTPSYEQYF. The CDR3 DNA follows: TGTGCCAGCTCACCTCGACCAGGGACACCCTCCTACGAGCAGTACTTC.

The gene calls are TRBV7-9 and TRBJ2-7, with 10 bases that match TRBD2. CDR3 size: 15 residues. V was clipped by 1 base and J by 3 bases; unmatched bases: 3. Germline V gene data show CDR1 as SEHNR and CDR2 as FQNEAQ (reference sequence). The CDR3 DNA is TGTGCCAGCAGCTTAGTAGCGGGGGGCCGCTACGAGCAGTACTTC. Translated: CASSLVAGGRYEQYF.

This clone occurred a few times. DNA for the CDR3: TGTGCCAGCACCCCACCTGAGGACAGGGGGCCTGAAGCTTTCTTT. Residues: CASTPPEDRGPEAFF. The chain is built from TRBV7-9 and TRBJ1-1; TRBD1 matches 11 bases. Germline CDR1 is SEHNR and CDR2 is FQNEAQ (reference sequence). J lost 6 bases, V lost 7 bases, and 10 bases had no gene match. This CDR3 region has 15 residues.

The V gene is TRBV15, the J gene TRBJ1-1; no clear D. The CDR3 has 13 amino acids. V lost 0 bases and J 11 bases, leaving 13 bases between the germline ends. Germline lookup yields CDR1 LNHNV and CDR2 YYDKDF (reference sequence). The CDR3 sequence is CATSRDQVTEAFF. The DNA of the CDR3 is TGTGCCACCAGCAGAGATCAAGTGACGGAGGCTTTCTTT.

In DNA, the CDR3 is TGCAGCGTTGTGCCAGCGTACAATGAGCAGTTCTTC. This gives the protein CSVVPAYNEQFF. This chain uses TRBV29-1 with TRBJ2-1; D unresolved. Germline V gene lookup returns CDR1 SQVTM and CDR2 ANQGSEA. The CDR3 contains 12 residues. V was clipped by 4 bases and J by 4 bases, with 8 bases between them.

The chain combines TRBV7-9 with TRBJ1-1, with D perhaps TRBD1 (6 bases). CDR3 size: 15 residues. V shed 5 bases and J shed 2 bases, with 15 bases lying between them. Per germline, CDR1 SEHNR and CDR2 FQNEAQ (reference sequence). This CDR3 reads CASSARGQLNTEAFF. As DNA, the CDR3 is TGTGCCAGCAGCGCGCGAGGACAGCTTAACACTGAAGCTTTCTTT.

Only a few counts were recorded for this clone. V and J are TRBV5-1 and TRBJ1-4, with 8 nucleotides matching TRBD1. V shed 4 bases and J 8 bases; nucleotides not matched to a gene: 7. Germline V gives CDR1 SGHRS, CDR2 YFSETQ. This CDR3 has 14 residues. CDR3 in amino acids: CASSTGQAGEKLFF. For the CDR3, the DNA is TGCGCCAGCAGCACGGGACAGGCGGGGGAAAAACTGTTTTTT.

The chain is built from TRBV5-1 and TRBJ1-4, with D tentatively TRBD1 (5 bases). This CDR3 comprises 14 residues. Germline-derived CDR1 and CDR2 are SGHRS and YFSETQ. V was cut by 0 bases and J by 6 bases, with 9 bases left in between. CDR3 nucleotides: TGCGCCAGCAGCTTGGAAAGGGGCGATGAAAAACTGTTTTTT. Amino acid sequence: CASSLERGDEKLFF.

The CDR3 nucleotides read TGTGCCAGCACGTCCACAGGTCCCAATCAGCCCCAGCATTTT. Amino acids: CASTSTGPNQPQHF. This chain joins TRBV6-6 and TRBJ1-5; tentatively, D is TRBD1 (5 bases). CDR1 MNHNY and CDR2 SVGAGI come from the germline V gene (reference sequence). V was shortened by 7 bases and J by 3 bases, with 13 bases between the two germline ends. This CDR3 has 14 amino acids.

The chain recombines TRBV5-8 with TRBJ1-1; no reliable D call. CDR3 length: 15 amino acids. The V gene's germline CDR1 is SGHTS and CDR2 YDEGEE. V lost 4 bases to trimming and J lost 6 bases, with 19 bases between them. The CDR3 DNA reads TGTGCCAGCAGCCGACCCTTGGGTACCAGCGCTGAAGCTTTCTTT. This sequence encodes CASSRPLGTSAEAFF.

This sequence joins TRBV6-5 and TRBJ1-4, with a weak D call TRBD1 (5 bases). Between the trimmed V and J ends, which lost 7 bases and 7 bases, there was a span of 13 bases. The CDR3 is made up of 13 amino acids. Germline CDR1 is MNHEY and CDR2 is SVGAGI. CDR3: CASKGIAGEKLFF. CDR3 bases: TGTGCCAGCAAGGGGATTGCCGGTGAAAAACTGTTTTTT.

The chain's CDR3 is CASSLVRWTSGGSGYEQYF. The CDR3 nucleotides are TGTGCCAGCAGTTTAGTTCGTTGGACTAGCGGGGGGTCTGGTTACGAGCAGTACTTC. The chain employs TRBV28 and TRBJ2-7, with TRBD2 matching over 14 bases. The germline CDR1 and CDR2 sequences are MDHEN and SYDVKM. The CDR3 is made up of 19 amino acids. The ends lost 2 bases at V and 4 bases at J; junction bases unmatched: 13.